This entry describes one TCR beta chain. The antigen remains unidentified. Building the TCR beta libraries relied on iRepertoire HTBI primers, and CDR3 regions underwent Arm-PCR. MiXCR was run by TCRdb on the multiplex PCR reads, yielding one entry per CDR3 protein. The sample lists roughly 440,000 distinct CDR3 sequences; about a sixth were seen once. The time point was: newly diagnosed GD, antithyroid drugs for less than 3 months. The TCR library was made from RNA extracted from PBMCs. The data are from a study of regulatory T cells in long-lasting Graves disease. CDR3 length: 16 amino acids. Per the germline V gene, CDR1 is SGHDN and CDR2 is FVKESK. Trimming cost V 1 base and J 3 bases; bases outside gene matches: 6. Findings and caveats of the study: Patients whose Graves' disease persisted exhibited lower TCR diversity than those newly diagnosed.

Another study also made use of these data, one on T cells in Graves' hyperthyroidism and ophthalmopathy. As that study records: In patients aged 18 to 65, hyperthyroidism was newly diagnosed, with duration under 2 months. The HTBI primer set served for first-round RT-PCR of the TCR CDR3.

The chain uses TRBV14 and TRBJ2-5, with TRBD2 matching 9 bases. The source was peripheral blood mononuclear cells (PBMCs), collected at new diagnosis, from a patient treated with antithyroid drugs. The sequence was collected from a young woman with Graves disease. In nucleotides, the CDR3 is TGTGCCAGCAGCCAAGGGGCTAGCGGGGACAAAGAGACCCAGTACTTC. It is translated as CASSQGASGDKETQYF. The whole variable domain, filled in from reference TRBV14 and TRBJ2-5, reads EAGVTQFPSHSVIEKGQTVTLRCDPISGHDNLYWYRRVMGKEIKFLLHFVKESKQDESGMPNNRFLAERTGGTYSTLKVQPAELEDSGVYFCASSQGASGDKETQYFGPGTRLLVL.